This entry describes one T cell receptor beta chain. Lacking the conserved final phenylalanine or tryptophan, this CDR3 likely reflects a read error. Amplified regions were TCR beta CDR3 sequences from RNA transcripts. The study used the HTBI primer set for a first-round RT-PCR of the TCR CDR3. Via MiXCR, TCRdb re-called the multiplex PCR reads, giving one row per CDR3 protein. The table lists around 520,000 distinct CDR3 sequences, 11% to 15% of them singletons. The data originate from a study of T cells in Graves' hyperthyroidism and ophthalmopathy. Germline CDR1 reads SEHNR; CDR2 reads FQNEAQ (reference sequence). The J segment lost 1 base and the V segment lost 1 base, leaving 8 bases of the junction unmatched. The CDR3 totals 20 residues. Patients between 18 and 65 years old had hyperthyroidism, newly diagnosed and lasting under 2 months.

The sample was blood. V gene TRBV7-9 combines with J gene TRBJ2-2, with 14 nucleotides matching TRBD2. The clonotype comes from a woman aged 40 to 49 with Graves' hyperthyroidism. The CDR3 DNA follows: TGTGCCAGCAGCTTAGGAATTGGACTAGCGGGAGGAAAGAACACCGGGGAGCTGTTTTTA. Translation gives CASSLGIGLAGGKNTGELFL.